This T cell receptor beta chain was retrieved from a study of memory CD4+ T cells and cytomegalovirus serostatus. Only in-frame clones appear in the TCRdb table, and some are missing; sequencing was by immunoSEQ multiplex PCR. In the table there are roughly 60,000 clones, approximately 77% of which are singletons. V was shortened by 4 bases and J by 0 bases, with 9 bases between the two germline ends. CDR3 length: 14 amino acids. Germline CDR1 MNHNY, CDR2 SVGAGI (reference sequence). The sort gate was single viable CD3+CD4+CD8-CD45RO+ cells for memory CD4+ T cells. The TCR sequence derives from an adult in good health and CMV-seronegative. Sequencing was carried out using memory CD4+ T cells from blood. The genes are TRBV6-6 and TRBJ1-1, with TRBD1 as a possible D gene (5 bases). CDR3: CASSFSGMNTEAFF. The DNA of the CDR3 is TGTGCCAGCAGTTTCTCAGGGATGAACACTGAAGCTTTCTTT.